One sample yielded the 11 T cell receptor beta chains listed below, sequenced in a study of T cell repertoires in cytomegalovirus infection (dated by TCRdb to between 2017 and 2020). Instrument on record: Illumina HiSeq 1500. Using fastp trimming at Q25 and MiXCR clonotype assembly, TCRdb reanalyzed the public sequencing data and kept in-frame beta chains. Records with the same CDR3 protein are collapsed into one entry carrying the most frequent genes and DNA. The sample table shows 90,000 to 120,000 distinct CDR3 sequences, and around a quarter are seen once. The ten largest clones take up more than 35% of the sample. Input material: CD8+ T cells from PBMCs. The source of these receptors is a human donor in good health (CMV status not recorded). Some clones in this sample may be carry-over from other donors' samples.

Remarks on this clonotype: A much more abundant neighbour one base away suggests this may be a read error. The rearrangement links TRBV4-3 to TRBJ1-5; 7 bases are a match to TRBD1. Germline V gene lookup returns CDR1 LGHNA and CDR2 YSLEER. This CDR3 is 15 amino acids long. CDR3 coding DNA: TGCGCCAGCTGCCAAACCCGGGACAGAAATCAGCCCCAGCATTTT. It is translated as CASCQTRDRNQPQHF.

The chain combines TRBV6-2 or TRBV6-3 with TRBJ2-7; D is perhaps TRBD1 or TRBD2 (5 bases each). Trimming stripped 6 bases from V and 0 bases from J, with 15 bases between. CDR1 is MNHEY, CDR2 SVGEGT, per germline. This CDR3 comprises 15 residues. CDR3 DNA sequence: TGTGCCAGCAGACCCTCCCGGGACGGCTCCTACGAGCAGTACTTC. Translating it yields CASRPSRDGSYEQYF.

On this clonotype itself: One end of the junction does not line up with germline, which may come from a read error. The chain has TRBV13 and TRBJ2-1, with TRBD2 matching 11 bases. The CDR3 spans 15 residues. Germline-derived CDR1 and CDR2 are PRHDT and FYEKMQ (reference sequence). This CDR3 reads CASSLGTSGTNEQFF. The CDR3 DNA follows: TGTGCCAGCAGCCTAGGGACTAGCGGCACCAATGAGCAGTTCTTC.

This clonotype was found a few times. The CDR3 nucleotides read TGTGCCACCAGCAGAGGACTAGCGGGAGTGGACAATGAGCAGTTCTTC. Its protein is CATSRGLAGVDNEQFF. The chain couples TRBV15 to TRBJ2-1; TRBD2 aligns across 12 bases. In germline, CDR1 is LNHNV, CDR2 YYDKDF (reference sequence). J gave up 5 bases and V 1 base, and 3 bases lay outside the gene matches. There are 16 residues in the CDR3.

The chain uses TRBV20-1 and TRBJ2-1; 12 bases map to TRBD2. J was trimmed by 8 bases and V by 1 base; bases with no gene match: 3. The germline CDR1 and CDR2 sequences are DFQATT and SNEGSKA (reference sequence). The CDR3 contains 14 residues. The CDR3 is CSARGGLAGDEQFF. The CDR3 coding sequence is TGCAGTGCTAGAGGGGGACTAGCGGGCGATGAGCAGTTCTTC.

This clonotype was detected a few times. CDR3 sequence: CASRVGAYEQYF. The CDR3 DNA sequence: TGTGCCAGCAGGGTGGGAGCATACGAGCAGTACTTC. The rearrangement uses TRBV25-1 and TRBJ2-7; TRBD2 might be the D (5 bases). Germline V CDR1 and CDR2: MGHDK, SYGVNS. The CDR3 runs to 12 residues. V shed 6 bases and J shed 4 bases, with 10 bases lying between them.

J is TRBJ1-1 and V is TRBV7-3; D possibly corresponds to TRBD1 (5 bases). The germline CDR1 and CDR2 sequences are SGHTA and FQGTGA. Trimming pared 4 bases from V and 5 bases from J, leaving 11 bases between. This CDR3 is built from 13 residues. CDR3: CASSYGTSTEAFF. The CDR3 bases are TGTGCCAGCAGCTATGGGACTTCGACTGAAGCTTTCTTT.

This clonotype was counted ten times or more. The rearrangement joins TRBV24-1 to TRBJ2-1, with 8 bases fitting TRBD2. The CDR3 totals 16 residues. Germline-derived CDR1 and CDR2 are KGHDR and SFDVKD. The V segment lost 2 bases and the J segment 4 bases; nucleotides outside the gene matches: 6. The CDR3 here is CATSDSSLAEYNEQFF. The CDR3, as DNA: TGTGCCACCAGTGATTCCTCACTAGCGGAATACAATGAGCAGTTCTTC.

The CDR3 region is CASSLAGQGDKETQYF. The CDR3 DNA reads TGTGCCAGCAGCTTAGCAGGACAGGGGGACAAGGAGACCCAGTACTTC. This rearrangement joins TRBV7-9 to TRBJ2-5; 10 nucleotides match TRBD1. Germline CDR1 is SEHNR and CDR2 is FQNEAQ (reference sequence). V lost 0 bases and J lost 5; bases outside the gene matches: 6. The CDR3 runs 16 residues. Variable domain in full (rest from reference TRBV7-9 and TRBJ2-5): DTGVSQNPRHKITKRGQNVTFRCDPISEHNRLYWYRQTLGQGPEFLTYFQNEAQLEKSRLLSDRFSAERPKGSFSTLEIQRTEQGDSAMYLCASSLAGQGDKETQYFGPGTRLLVL.

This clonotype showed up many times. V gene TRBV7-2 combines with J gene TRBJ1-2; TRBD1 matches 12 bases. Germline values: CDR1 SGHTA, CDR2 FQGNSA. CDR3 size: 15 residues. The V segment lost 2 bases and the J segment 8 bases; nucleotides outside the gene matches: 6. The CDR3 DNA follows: TGTGCCAGCAGCTTACCGGGACAGGGGGCGCAGGGCTACACCTTC. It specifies CASSLPGQGAQGYTF.

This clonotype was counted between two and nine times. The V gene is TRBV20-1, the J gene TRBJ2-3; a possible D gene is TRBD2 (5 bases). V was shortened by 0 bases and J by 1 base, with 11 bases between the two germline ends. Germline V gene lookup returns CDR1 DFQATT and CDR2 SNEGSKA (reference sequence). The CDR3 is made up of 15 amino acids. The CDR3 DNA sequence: TGCAGTGCTAGAGATGGCGGGTGGGGCACAGATACGCAGTATTTT. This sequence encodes CSARDGGWGTDTQYF.